Listed below are T cell receptor beta chains from one sample, sequenced in a study of beta chain features in type 1 diabetes. TCRdb's table, derived via immunoSEQ multiplex PCR, lists solely in-frame clones and lacks some. The data hold just over 600,000 clones, with around 16% observed a single time. The specimen was naive CD4+ T cells from blood. All receptors derive from a man younger than 30 in good health. The conserved cysteine and the conserved F or W are not part of the CDR3 here.

>TRBJ1-2|12|TRBV18
ASSPLDRDYGYT
>TRBJ1-6|12|TRBV18
ASSPTADNSPLH
>TRBJ1-1|9|TRBV28
ASSLQTKAF
>TRBJ2-7|14|TRBV15
ATSRSKTGSSYEQY
>TRBJ1-4|14|TRBV4-3
ASSQDPRGSNEKLF
>TRBJ2-7|12|TRBV7-2
ASRSIAGNYEQY
>TRBJ2-3|13|TRBV29-1
SVPHGGLSTDTQY
>TRBJ1-4|14|TRBV7-3
ASSSPLEGANEKLF
>TRBJ2-7|10|TRBV7-2
ASSFQRFEQY
>TRBJ2-7|15|TRBV29-1
SVAPMAGAPRTYEQY
>TRBJ1-4|13|TRBV2
ASLTDVSTNEKLF
>TRBJ1-5|12|TRBV25-1
ASSEAGMGQPQH
>TRBJ2-3|12|TRBV30
AWSVKSVPRAQY
>TRBJ1-4|13|TRBV2
ASSEAYSIAKKLF
>TRBJ2-7|12|TRBV15
ATSRGGGPYEQY
>TRBJ1-1|13|TRBV25-1
ASSEYGTGNTEAF
>TRBJ2-1|11|TRBV9
ASSVVSGNEQF
>TRBJ2-1|14|TRBV15
ATSRVGLAGFNEQF
>TRBJ1-5|13|TRBV19
ASNQGASGNQPQH
>TRBJ2-5|10|TRBV9
ASSAALETQY
>TRBJ2-3|14|TRBV9
ASSLLAGGNTDTQY
>TRBJ2-3|13|TRBV6-4
ASSDGGSLGDTQY
>TRBJ1-1|11|TRBV6-5
ASSYHMNTEAF
>TRBJ1-2|11|TRBV5-1
ASSGAENYGYT
>TRBJ1-2|12|TRBV5-4
ASSGTQGNYGYT
>TRBJ1-2|13|TRBV28
ASSSSGTGVYGYT
>TRBJ1-5|13|TRBV13
ASSLGGRFNQPQH
>TRBJ1-2|11|TRBV30
AWTQGDNYGYT
>TRBJ1-1|13|TRBV7-2
ASSPRLGGNTEAF
>TRBJ1-2|12|TRBV5-1
ASSPGGQGAGYT
>TRBJ1-2|13|TRBV28
ASSPLSGAGYGYT
>TRBJ1-1|11|TRBV5-8
ASRPATNTEAF
>TRBJ2-1|14|TRBV11-2
ASSFGGVQYYNEQF
>TRBJ1-5|14|TRBV30
AWSVPGGYSNQPQH
>TRBJ2-2|14|TRBV7-9
ASSLSGQGAPGELF
>TRBJ2-7|10|TRBV28
ASSLFTSRQY
>TRBJ1-2|11|TRBV30
AWSRGWDYGYT
>TRBJ1-2|12|TRBV29-1
SVGPRVANYGYT
>TRBJ2-5|11|TRBV18
ASSPSGQETQY
>TRBJ2-7|16|TRBV7-2
ASSLGTPGLAQLYEQY
>TRBJ2-5|13|TRBV18
ASSPTGTRRETQY
>TRBJ2-7|14|TRBV5-1
ASSLGAASMRDEQY
>TRBJ1-1|11|TRBV2
ASSVTGGTEAF
>TRBJ1-1|11|TRBV4-1
ASSQAGNTEAF
>TRBJ2-2|14|TRBV7-8
ASSPLAGLNTGELF